Listed below are T cell receptor beta chains from one sample, sequenced in a study of OX40 agonist ivuxolimab in advanced cancers. Libraries were prepared by immunoSEQ multiplex PCR; TCRdb keeps only in-frame clonotypes and omits some of them. This table has 66,000 or so clones, about 85% appearing once. This sample comprised CD4+ or CD8+ T cells sorted from blood, obtained in a trial of the OX40 agonist ivuxolimab. The source is an adult with an advanced solid tumor such as melanoma, head and neck, liver or kidney cancer. The CDR3 runs from the conserved cysteine through the conserved F or W. The D gene is left open where the match is weak. Not all rows give a size; the values are once, few, many and, for expanded clones, a class.

J gene,clone size,D gene,V gene,CDR3 DNA,CDR3 protein
TRBJ2-1,-,-,TRBV5-4,TGTGCCAGCAGCATTCAGAGCTCCTACAATGAGCAGTTCTTC,CASSIQSSYNEQFF
TRBJ2-1,-,TRBD1,TRBV7-9,TGTGCCAGCAGCTTAGCCGGGACAGGAGTAGATGAGCAGTTCTTC,CASSLAGTGVDEQFF
TRBJ2-2,-,-,TRBV2,TGTGCCAGCCGGGCCGAGAACACCGGGGAGCTGTTTTTT,CASRAENTGELFF
TRBJ2-3,-,-,TRBV4-2,TGTGCCAGCAGCCAGGGTAGGGAGCGTAGCACAGATACGCAGTATTTT,CASSQGRERSTDTQYF
TRBJ1-2,once,-,TRBV6-1,TGTGCCAGCAGTATGGACCCTAACTATGGCTACACCTTC,CASSMDPNYGYTF
TRBJ1-6,-,-,TRBV10-3,TGTGCCATCAGTGAGTCGATGCTCCTCGGGACTCACCCAGGTTCACCCCTCCACTTT,CAISESMLLGTHPGSPLHF
TRBJ2-3,-,TRBD2,TRBV10-3,TGTGCCATCAGTGAGTCTCCAAGCGGGGGGCGACGGGATACGCAGTATTTT,CAISESPSGGRRDTQYF
TRBJ1-4,-,TRBD1,TRBV28,TGTGCCAGCACTGGGCGGGAGACAGGGTCTAATGAAAAACTGTTTTTT,CASTGRETGSNEKLFF
TRBJ1-3,-,-,TRBV30,TGTGCCTGGAGTGTCAAAGGAAACACCATATATTTT,CAWSVKGNTIYF
TRBJ1-1,-,-,TRBV5-1,TGCGCCAGCAGTTTAAATGCCGGGACGAACACTGAAGCTTTCTTT,CASSLNAGTNTEAFF
TRBJ1-2,-,-,TRBV6-5,TGTGCCAGCAGTTCCCCTTTTGGTGGCTATGGCTACACCTTC,CASSSPFGGYGYTF
TRBJ2-2,-,-,TRBV7-3,TGTGCCAGCAGCTCGACAGACACCGGGGAGCTGTTTTTT,CASSSTDTGELFF
TRBJ1-4,-,-,TRBV7-9,TGTGCCAGCAGCTTAGCCCCGGTGGGCAGCCCCGTTGAAAAACTGTTTTTT,CASSLAPVGSPVEKLFF
TRBJ2-6,-,-,TRBV19,TGTGCCAGTAGTATGGTCCAGGCTGGCGCTGGGGCCAACGTCCTGACTTTC,CASSMVQAGAGANVLTF
TRBJ2-3,-,-,TRBV7-9,TGTGCCAGCAGCTCAGGATCCTCCACAGATACGCAGTATTTT,CASSSGSSTDTQYF
TRBJ1-5,few,-,TRBV2,TGTGCCAGCAGTCCAGGGTCTCAGCCCCAGCATTTT,CASSPGSQPQHF
TRBJ1-6,-,-,TRBV30,TGTGCCTGGAATCGGCGGGATAATTCACCCCTCCACTTT,CAWNRRDNSPLHF
TRBJ1-2,-,-,TRBV5-1,TGCGCCAGCAGCCAGGACAGCCGTGACCGGTATGGCTACACCTTC,CASSQDSRDRYGYTF
TRBJ2-3,-,TRBD2,TRBV10-3,TGTGCCATCAGCGGGACTAGCGGGGGCGCATCAGGGAGGACAGATACGCAGTATTTT,CAISGTSGGASGRTDTQYF
TRBJ2-6,-,-,TRBV6-5,TGTGCCAGCGGCTCTGGGGCCAACGTCCTGACTTTC,CASGSGANVLTF
TRBJ1-4,once,TRBD1,TRBV6-1,TGTGCCAGCACCCTAGACAGGGGTTCGTCTGAAAAACTGTTTTTT,CASTLDRGSSEKLFF
TRBJ2-7,-,-,TRBV20-1,TGCAGTGCTTTGGACCATCCCGAGCAGTACTTC,CSALDHPEQYF
TRBJ1-1,-,TRBD1,TRBV27,TGTGCCAGCAGAGTGGGGGACAGGGGGAACACTGAAGCTTTCTTT,CASRVGDRGNTEAFF
TRBJ2-5,-,TRBD2,TRBV5-1,TGCGCCAGCAGCAGCGGGGGGGATGAGACCCAGTACTTC,CASSSGGDETQYF
TRBJ1-1,-,-,TRBV18,TGTGCCAGCTCCCCAAGTGTAGGGGGAATGGGCACTGAAGCTTTCTTT,CASSPSVGGMGTEAFF
TRBJ2-3,once,-,TRBV9,TGTGCCAGCAGCGTAGGTGATACGCAGTATTTT,CASSVGDTQYF
TRBJ2-7,-,TRBD2,TRBV5-4,TGTGCCAGCAGCTTGACTAGCGGGAGCCACGAGCAGTACTTC,CASSLTSGSHEQYF
TRBJ2-1,once,TRBD2,TRBV25-1,TGTGCCAGCAGTGTTTCCGTGGGAGGGCCTAGGTACAATGAGCAGTTCTTC,CASSVSVGGPRYNEQFF
TRBJ2-7,-,TRBD1,TRBV6-7,TGTGCCAGCAGTAACGACAGGGAAAGTTTCGACGAGCAGTACTTC,CASSNDRESFDEQYF
TRBJ2-1,-,TRBD2,TRBV15,TGTGCCACCACCACACCCCTCGGGACTAGCGGCTACAATGAGCAGTTCTTC,CATTTPLGTSGYNEQFF
TRBJ2-1,-,-,TRBV6-5,TGTGCCAGCAGAAAGGTATCGTACGGGACTGAGCAGTTCTTC,CASRKVSYGTEQFF
TRBJ2-1,-,-,TRBV4-1,TGCGCCAGCAGCCCTTTGACTGGGAGTAACTACAATGAGCAGTTCTTC,CASSPLTGSNYNEQFF
TRBJ2-7,few,-,TRBV21-1,TGTGCCAGCAGCAACCCATCCTACGAGCAGTACTTC,CASSNPSYEQYF
TRBJ2-7,-,-,TRBV5-4,TGTGCCAGCAGCCCGTCCGGGACGGCATTATACGAGCAGTACTTC,CASSPSGTALYEQYF
TRBJ1-2,-,-,TRBV20-1,TGCAGTGCTAGACAGCATCGTGACTACACCTTC,CSARQHRDYTF
TRBJ2-1,-,-,TRBV23-1,TGCGCCAGCAGTCCAAAACCTGTGAGCTCCTACAATGAGCAGTTCTTC,CASSPKPVSSYNEQFF
TRBJ1-6,-,-,TRBV19,TGTGCCAGTAGTATGGGGGGAATTTCACCCCTCCACTTT,CASSMGGISPLHF
TRBJ2-7,-,TRBD1,TRBV28,TGTGCCAGCAGTTTACCCGGGACAGACTCCTACGAGCAGTACTTC,CASSLPGTDSYEQYF
TRBJ1-1,-,-,TRBV20-1,TGCAGTGCTTTAAAGGGGACTGAAGCTTTCTTT,CSALKGTEAFF
TRBJ2-5,-,TRBD1,TRBV7-6,TGTGCCAGCAGCTTAGCAAGGGGACAGGACGGGGACTTC,CASSLARGQDGDF
TRBJ1-5,-,-,TRBV4-2,TGTGCCAGCAGCCAAGGTAGCAATCAGCCCCAGCATTTT,CASSQGSNQPQHF
TRBJ2-5,-,-,TRBV14,TGTGCCAGCAGCCGAGGGACAAGCTCCGGGACGGAAGAGACCCAGTACTTC,CASSRGTSSGTEETQYF
TRBJ1-1,-,-,TRBV7-3,TGTGCCAGCAGCTTATATACTGCCGGGTCGAACACTGAAGCTTTCTTT,CASSLYTAGSNTEAFF
TRBJ2-6,-,-,TRBV7-2,TGTGCCAGCAGCTTACGCGACCTCTCTGGGGCCAACGTCCTGACTTTC,CASSLRDLSGANVLTF
TRBJ2-2,-,TRBD1,TRBV19,TGTGCCAGTCAGACGAAAACAGGGGCTTCTCTCACCGGGGAGCTGTTTTTT,CASQTKTGASLTGELFF
TRBJ2-2,-,-,TRBV6-6,TGTGCCAGCAAAAGCTCGAACACCGGGGAGCTGTTTTTT,CASKSSNTGELFF
TRBJ2-2,-,-,TRBV2,TGTGCCAGCACAGTCACACTTTTCACCGGGGAGCTGTTTTTT,CASTVTLFTGELFF
TRBJ2-4,-,-,TRBV19,TGTGCCAGTAGTAATCTGGGCCTAGCCAAAAACATTCAGTACTTC,CASSNLGLAKNIQYF
TRBJ2-2,-,TRBD1,TRBV5-1,TGCGCCAGCAGCTTGCGGACAGGGAGTGGCGGGGAGCTGTTTTTT,CASSLRTGSGGELFF
TRBJ1-1,once,-,TRBV18,TGTGCCAGTCTCGAGACAGAGAACACTGAAGCTTTCTTT,CASLETENTEAFF
TRBJ2-7,once,TRBD1,TRBV28,TGTGCCAGCAGCCGCGAGGACAGGGTGACCTACGAGCAGTACTTC,CASSREDRVTYEQYF
TRBJ2-7,once,-,TRBV4-2,TGTGCCAGCAGCCAGGCGGGACAGTCCTACGAGCAGTACTTC,CASSQAGQSYEQYF
TRBJ2-2,-,TRBD2,TRBV28,TGTGCCAGCAGGCTGAGAACTAGCGGCGACACCGGGGAGCTGTTTTTT,CASRLRTSGDTGELFF
TRBJ2-5,-,-,TRBV5-1,TGCGCCAGCAGCTTGGGGAGTAGTGAGGCGACCCAGTACTTC,CASSLGSSEATQYF
TRBJ2-3,few,-,TRBV5-1,TGCGCCAGCAGCTTGGCCGGAAGCGGGAGCACAGATACGCAGTATTTT,CASSLAGSGSTDTQYF
TRBJ2-1,-,-,TRBV7-9,TGTGCCAGCAGCCGTCCCGACCCCTACAATGAGCAGTTCTTC,CASSRPDPYNEQFF
TRBJ2-4,-,-,TRBV5-6,TGTGCCAGCAGCTTTATCACGACAGTGGCCAAAAACATTCAGTACTTC,CASSFITTVAKNIQYF